This TCR beta chain was sequenced in a study of OX40 agonist ivuxolimab in advanced cancers. In the study overall: All patients had ivuxolimab intravenously every 2 weeks at 0.01 to 10 mg/kg. Findings and limits, study-wide: On average, CD8+ T cells had more expanded clones than CD4+. Among the lowest levels of clonal expansion were found in partial responders at 0.1-3.0 mg/kg.

Turning to this clone: The antigen is undetermined.

The protocol was immunoSEQ multiplex PCR, while the TCRdb copy is restricted to in-frame clones and leaves out a portion. The sample holds about 40,000 clones, about nine tenths seen once. Trimming shortened V by 9 bases and J by 0 bases, and 10 bases separated the two germline ends. The CDR3 extends over 13 amino acids. The germline gives CDR1 WNHNN, CDR2 SYGVQD (reference sequence). Patients with autoimmune history or systemic immunosuppression were excluded. The gene calls are TRBV10-1 and TRBJ2-3; D gene unclear. The specimen was CD4+ or CD8+ T cells sorted from blood, collected in a trial of the OX40 agonist ivuxolimab. The source is an adult with an advanced solid tumor such as melanoma, head and neck, liver or kidney cancer. CDR3 DNA: TGCGCCAGTCACGACATTAGCACAGATACGCAGTATTTT. It translates to CASHDISTDTQYF.